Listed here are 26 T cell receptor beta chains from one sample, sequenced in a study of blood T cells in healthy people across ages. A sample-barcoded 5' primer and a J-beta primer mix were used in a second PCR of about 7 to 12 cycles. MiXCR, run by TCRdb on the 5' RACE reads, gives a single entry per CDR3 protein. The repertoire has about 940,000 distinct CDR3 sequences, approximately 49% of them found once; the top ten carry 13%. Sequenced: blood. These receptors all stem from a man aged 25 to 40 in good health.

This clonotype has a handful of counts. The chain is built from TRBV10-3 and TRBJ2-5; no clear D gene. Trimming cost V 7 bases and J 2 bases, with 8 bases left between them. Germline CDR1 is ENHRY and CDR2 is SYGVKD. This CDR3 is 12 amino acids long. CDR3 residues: CAITNDQETQYF. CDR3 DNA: TGTGCCATCACCAACGATCAAGAGACCCAGTACTTC.

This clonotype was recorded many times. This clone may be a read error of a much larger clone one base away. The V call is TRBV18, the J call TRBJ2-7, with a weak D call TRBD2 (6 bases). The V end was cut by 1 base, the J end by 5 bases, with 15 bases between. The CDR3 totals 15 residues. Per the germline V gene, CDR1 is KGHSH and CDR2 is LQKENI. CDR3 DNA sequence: TGTGCCAGCTCACCACGAGGCGGGGCTGGGGACGAGCAGTACTTC. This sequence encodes CASSPRGGAGDEQYF.

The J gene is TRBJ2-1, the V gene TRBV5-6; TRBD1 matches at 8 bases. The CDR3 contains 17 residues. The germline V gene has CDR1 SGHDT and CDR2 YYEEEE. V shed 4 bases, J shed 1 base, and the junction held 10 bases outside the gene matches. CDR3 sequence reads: CASSQITGGYSYNEQFF. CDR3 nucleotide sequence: TGTGCCAGCAGCCAAATAACAGGGGGATATTCCTACAATGAGCAGTTCTTC. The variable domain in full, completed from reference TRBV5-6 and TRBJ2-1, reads DAGVTQSPTHLIKTRGQQVTLRCSPKSGHDTVSWYQQALGQGPQFIFQYYEEEERQRGNFPDRFSGHQFPNYSSELNVNALLLGDSALYLCASSQITGGYSYNEQFFGPGTRLTVL.

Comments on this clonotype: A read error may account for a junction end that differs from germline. CDR3 protein: CVTSRDRQGLSNEQFF. The DNA for the CDR3 is TGTGTCACCAGCAGAGATAGGCAGGGTCTGTCCAATGAGCAGTTCTTC. The rearrangement links TRBV15 to TRBJ2-1, with D tentatively TRBD1 (5 bases). There are 16 residues in the CDR3. From germline, CDR1 is LNHNV and CDR2 YYDKDF (reference sequence).

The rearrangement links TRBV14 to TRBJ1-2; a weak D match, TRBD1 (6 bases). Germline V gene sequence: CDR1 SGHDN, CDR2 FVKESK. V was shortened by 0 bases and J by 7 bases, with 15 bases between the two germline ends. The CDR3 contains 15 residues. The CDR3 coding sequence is TGTGCCAGCAGCCAAGATCTCAGGGGAGTGAGTGGCTACACCTTC. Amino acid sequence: CASSQDLRGVSGYTF. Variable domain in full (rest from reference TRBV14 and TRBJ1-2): EAGVTQFPSHSVIEKGQTVTLRCDPISGHDNLYWYRRVMGKEIKFLLHFVKESKQDESGMPNNRFLAERTGGTYSTLKVQPAELEDSGVYFCASSQDLRGVSGYTFGSGTRLTVV.

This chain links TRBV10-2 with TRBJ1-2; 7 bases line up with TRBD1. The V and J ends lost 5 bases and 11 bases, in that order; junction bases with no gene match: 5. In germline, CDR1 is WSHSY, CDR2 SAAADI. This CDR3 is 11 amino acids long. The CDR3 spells CASSPDREYTF. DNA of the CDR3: TGCGCCAGCAGTCCCGACAGGGAGTACACCTTC.

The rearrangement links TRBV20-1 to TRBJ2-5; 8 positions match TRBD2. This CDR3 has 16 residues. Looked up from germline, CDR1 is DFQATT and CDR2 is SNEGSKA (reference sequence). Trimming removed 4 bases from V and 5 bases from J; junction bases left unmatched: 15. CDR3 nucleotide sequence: TGCAGTGCTACCGAGATCTTAGCGGGGCAGAGGGAGACCCAGTACTTC. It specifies CSATEILAGQRETQYF.

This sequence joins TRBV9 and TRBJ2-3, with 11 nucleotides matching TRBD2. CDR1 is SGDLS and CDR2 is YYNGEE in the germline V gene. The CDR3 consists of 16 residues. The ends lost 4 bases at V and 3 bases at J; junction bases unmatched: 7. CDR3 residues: CASSSRTSGWTDTQYF. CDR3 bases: TGTGCCAGCAGCTCCCGGACTAGCGGGTGGACAGATACGCAGTATTTT.

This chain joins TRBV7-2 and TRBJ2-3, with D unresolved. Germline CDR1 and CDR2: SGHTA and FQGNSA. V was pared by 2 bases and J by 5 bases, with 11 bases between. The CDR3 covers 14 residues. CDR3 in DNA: TGTGCCAGCAGCTTATTGTATGGTCAAGATACGCAGTATTTT. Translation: CASSLLYGQDTQYF.

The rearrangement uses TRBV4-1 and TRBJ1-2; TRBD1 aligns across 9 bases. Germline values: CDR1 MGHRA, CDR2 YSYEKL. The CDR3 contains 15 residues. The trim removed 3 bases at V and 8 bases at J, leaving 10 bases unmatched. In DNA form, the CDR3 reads TGCGCCAGCAGCCAGGAGGGACAGGGTTTGGGCGGCTACACCTTC. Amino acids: CASSQEGQGLGGYTF.

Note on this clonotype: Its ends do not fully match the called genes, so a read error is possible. CDR3 sequence reads: CAGRTGVSNEQYF. DNA for the CDR3: TGTGCCGGCAGGACAGGGGTTTCCAATGAGCAGTACTTC. The chain couples TRBV2 to TRBJ2-7; the match to TRBD1 covers 9 bases. There are 13 residues in the CDR3. From germline, CDR1 is SNHLY and CDR2 FYNNEI.

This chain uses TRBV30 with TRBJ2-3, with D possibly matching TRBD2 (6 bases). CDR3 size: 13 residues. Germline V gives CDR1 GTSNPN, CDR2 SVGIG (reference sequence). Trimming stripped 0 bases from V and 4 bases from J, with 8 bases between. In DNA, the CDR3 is TGTGCCTGGAGTGTACCGGGGGCAGATACGCAGTATTTT. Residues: CAWSVPGADTQYF.

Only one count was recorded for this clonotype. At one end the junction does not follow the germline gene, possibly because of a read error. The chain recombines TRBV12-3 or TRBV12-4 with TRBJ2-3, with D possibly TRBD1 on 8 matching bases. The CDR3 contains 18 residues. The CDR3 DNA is TGTGCCAGCAGTGTTAAATTCGGGACAGGCGGGAGCACAGATGCGCAGTATTTT. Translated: CASSVKFGTGGSTDAQYF.

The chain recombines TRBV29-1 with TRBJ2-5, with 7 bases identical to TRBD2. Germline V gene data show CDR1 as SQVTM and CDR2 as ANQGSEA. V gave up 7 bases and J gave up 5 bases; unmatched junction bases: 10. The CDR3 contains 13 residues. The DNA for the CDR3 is TGCAGCGGAAGAGCGGGGTCAGGGGAGACCCAGTACTTC. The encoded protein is CSGRAGSGETQYF. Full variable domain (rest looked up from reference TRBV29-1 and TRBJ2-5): SAVISQKPSRDICQRGTSLTIQCQVDSQVTMMFWYRQQPGQSLTLIATANQGSEATYESGFVIDKFPISRPNLTFSTLTVSNMSPEDSSIYLCSGRAGSGETQYFGPGTRLLVL.

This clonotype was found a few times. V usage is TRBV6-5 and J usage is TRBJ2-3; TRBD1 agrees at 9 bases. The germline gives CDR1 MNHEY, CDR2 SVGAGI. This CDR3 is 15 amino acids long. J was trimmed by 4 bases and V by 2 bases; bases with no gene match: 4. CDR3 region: CASSYLGQGADTQYF. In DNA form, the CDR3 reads TGTGCCAGCAGTTACCTGGGACAGGGAGCAGATACGCAGTATTTT.

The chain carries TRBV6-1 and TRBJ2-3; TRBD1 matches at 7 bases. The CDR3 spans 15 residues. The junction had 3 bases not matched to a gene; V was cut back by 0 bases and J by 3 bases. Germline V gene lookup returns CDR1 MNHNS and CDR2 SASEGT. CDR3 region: CASSEARGRTDTQYF. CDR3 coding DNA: TGTGCCAGCAGTGAAGCGAGGGGGCGAACAGATACGCAGTATTTT.

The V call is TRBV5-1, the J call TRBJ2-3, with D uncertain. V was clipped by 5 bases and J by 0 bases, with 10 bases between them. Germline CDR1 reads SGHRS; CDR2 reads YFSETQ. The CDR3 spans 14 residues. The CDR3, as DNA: TGCGCCAGCAGTGGGCTCTTAAGCACAGATACGCAGTATTTT. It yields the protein CASSGLLSTDTQYF.

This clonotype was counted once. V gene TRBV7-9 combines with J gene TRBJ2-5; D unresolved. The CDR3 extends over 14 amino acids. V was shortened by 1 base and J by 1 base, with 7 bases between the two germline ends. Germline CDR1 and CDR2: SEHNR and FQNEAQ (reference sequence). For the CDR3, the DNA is TGTGCCAGCAGCTTAGTAACAGCCCAAGAGACCCAGTACTTC. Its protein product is CASSLVTAQETQYF.

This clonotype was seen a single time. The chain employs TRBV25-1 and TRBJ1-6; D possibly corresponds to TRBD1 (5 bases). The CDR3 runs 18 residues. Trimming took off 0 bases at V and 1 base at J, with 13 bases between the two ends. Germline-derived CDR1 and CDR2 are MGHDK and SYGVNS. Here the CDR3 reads CASSEYFGGGSYNSPLHF. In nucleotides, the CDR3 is TGTGCCAGCAGTGAATACTTTGGGGGAGGGTCCTATAATTCACCCCTCCACTTT.

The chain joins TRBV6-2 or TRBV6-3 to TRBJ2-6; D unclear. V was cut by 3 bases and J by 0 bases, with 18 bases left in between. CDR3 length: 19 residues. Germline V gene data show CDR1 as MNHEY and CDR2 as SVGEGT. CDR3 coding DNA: TGTGCCAGCAGTTATAACAACCAGCGCCCAACCTCTGGGGCCAACGTCCTGACTTTC. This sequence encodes CASSYNNQRPTSGANVLTF.

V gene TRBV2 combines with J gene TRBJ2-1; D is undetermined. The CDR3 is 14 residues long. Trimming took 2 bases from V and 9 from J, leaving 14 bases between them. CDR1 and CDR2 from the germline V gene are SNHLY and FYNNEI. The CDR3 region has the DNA TGTGCCAGCAGTGAACCCCGCTCTCGCACTGAGCAGTTCTTC. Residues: CASSEPRSRTEQFF.

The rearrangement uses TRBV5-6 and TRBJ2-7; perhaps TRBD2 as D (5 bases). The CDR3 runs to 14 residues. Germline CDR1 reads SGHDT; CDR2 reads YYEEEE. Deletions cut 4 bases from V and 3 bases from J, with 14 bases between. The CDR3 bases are TGTGCCAGCAGCCCACCCCTTCGGGACTACGAGCAGTACTTC. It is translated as CASSPPLRDYEQYF.

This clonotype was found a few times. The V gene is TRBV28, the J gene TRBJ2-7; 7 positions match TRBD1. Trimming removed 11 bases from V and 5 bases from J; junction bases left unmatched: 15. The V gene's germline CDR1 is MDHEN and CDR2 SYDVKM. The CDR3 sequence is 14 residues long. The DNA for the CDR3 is TGTGCCGCGGTGCCTTGGCAGGGGGACCACGAGCAGTACTTC. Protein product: CAAVPWQGDHEQYF. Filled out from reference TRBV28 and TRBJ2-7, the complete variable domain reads DVKVTQSSRYLVKRTGEKVFLECVQDMDHENMFWYRQDPGLGLRLIYFSYDVKMKEKGDIPEGYSVSREKKERFSLILESASTNQTSMYLCAAVPWQGDHEQYFGPGTRLTVT.

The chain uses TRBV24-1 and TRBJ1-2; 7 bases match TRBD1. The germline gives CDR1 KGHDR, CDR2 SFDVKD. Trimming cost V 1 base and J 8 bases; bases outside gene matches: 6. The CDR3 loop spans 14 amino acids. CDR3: CATSDFEGARGYTF. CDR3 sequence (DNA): TGTGCCACCAGTGATTTCGAGGGGGCGAGAGGCTACACCTTC.

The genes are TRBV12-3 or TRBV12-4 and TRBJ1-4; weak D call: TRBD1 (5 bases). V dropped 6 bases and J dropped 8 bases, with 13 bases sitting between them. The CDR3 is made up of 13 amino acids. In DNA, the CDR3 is TGTGCCAGCAGCAGGACATTTGGGGAAAAACTGTTTTTT. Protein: CASSRTFGEKLFF.

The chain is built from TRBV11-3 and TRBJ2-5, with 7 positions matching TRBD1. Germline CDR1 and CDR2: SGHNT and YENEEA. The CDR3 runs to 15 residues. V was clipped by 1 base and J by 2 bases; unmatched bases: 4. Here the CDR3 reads CASSLVRTGQETQYF. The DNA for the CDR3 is TGTGCCAGCAGCTTAGTCCGGACAGGACAAGAGACCCAGTACTTC.